The clone carrying this T cell receptor beta chain was seen ten or more times. The antigen remains undetermined. V was clipped by 6 bases and J by 4 bases, with 11 bases between them. Germline V gives CDR1 SGHRS, CDR2 YFSETQ. CDR3 length equals 12 residues. This sample was taken from a study of T-cell reconstitution after alpha-beta-depleted transplantation in children. Study outcomes and limitations: One year post-transplant, T-cell counts and diversity were largely derived from T cells produced anew. Several patients had high TCRbeta diversity at day 60; it came from surviving recipient T cells and thymic progenitors. Several hundred expanded graft clones reportedly supplied alpha-beta T cells about two months after transplant.

Construction of the TCRbeta library involved unique molecular identifiers. Each CDR3 protein is one row after TCRdb ran MiXCR on the PCR reads. This table has about 240,000 distinct CDR3 sequences, about 23% appearing once. Sequencing used PBMCs, obtained before TCRalphabeta/CD19-depleted stem cell transplant. The clonotype comes from a girl aged 2 to 10 with Fanconi anemia, due to receive a stem cell transplant. V usage is TRBV5-1 and J usage is TRBJ2-7; D remains unclear. CDR3 coding DNA: TGCGCCAGCATGGGCCCCGGATACGAGCAGTACTTC. Residues: CASMGPGYEQYF.